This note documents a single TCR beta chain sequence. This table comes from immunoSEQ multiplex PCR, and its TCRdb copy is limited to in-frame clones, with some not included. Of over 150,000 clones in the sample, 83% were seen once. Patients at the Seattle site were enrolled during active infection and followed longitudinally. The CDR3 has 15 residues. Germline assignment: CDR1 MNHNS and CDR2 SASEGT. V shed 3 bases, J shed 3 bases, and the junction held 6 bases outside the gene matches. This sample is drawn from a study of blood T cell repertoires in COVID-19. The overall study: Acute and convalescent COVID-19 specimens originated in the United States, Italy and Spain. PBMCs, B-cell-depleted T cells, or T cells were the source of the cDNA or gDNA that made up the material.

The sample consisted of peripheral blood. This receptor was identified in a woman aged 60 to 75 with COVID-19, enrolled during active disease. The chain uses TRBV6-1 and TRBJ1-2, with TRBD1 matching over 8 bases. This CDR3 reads CASSDRGHWDYGYTF. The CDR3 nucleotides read TGTGCCAGCAGTGACAGGGGGCATTGGGACTATGGCTACACCTTC.